This T cell receptor (beta chain) emerged from a study of T cell responses to AZD1222 COVID-19 vaccine. Study results and caveats: Females outnumbered males among donors, who were mostly white British; clonal diversity was possibly underestimated.

As to this clone: Its antigen is still unknown.

Libraries were prepared by immunoSEQ multiplex PCR; TCRdb keeps only in-frame clonotypes and omits some of them. The sample has 75,000 to 90,000 clones, 89% seen once. This CDR3 contains 22 residues. CDR1 and CDR2 (germline): ENHRY, SYGVKD. Trimming cost V 7 bases and J 2 bases; bases outside gene matches: 30. The chain combines TRBV10-3 with TRBJ2-7, with 9 positions matching TRBD2. This TCR came from an adult in good health. The starting material was peripheral blood, obtained on day 0 of AZD1222 vaccination. In DNA, the CDR3 is TGTGCCATCAAGGCCGGGACATATATACCTAGCGGGACTCATGCAACCCCCTACGAGCAGTACTTC. Translated: CAIKAGTYIPSGTHATPYEQYF.